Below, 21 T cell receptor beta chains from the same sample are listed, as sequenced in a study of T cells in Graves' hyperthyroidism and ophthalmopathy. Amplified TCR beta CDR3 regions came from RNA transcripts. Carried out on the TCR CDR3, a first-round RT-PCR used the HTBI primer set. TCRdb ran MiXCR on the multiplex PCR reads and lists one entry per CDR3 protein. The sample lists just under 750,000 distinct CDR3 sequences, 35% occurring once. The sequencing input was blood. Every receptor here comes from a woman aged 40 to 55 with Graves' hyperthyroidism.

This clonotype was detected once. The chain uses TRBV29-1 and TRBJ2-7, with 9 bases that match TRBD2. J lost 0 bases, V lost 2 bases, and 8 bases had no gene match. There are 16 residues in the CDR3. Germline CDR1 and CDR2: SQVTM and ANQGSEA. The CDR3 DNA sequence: TGCAGCGTTGAACGAGGTGCTAGCGGGGTCTCCTACGAGCAGTACTTC. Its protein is CSVERGASGVSYEQYF.

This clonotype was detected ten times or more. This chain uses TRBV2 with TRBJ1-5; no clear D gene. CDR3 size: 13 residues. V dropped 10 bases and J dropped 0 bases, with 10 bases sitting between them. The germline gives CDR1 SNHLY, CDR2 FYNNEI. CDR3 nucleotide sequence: TGTGCCACCGGTCCAGATAGCAATCAGCCCCAGCATTTT. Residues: CATGPDSNQPQHF.

CDR3 amino acids: CASSPAGRRTDTQYF. CDR3 sequence (DNA): TGTGCCAGCAGCCCGGCGGGGCGGCGCACAGATACGCAGTATTTT. This rearrangement joins TRBV3-1 to TRBJ2-3; D is perhaps TRBD2 (6 bases). Germline CDR1 LGHDT, CDR2 YNNKEL (reference sequence). V was shortened by 4 bases and J by 1 base, with 12 bases between the two germline ends. The CDR3 extends over 15 amino acids.

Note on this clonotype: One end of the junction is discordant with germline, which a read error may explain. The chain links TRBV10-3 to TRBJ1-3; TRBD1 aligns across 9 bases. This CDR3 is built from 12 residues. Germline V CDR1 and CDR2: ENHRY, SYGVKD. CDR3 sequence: CAISYYRDRADF. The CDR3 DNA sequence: TGTGCCATCAGTTACTATCGGGACAGGGCAGATTTT.

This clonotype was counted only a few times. CDR3 DNA sequence: TGTGCCAGCAGTACAGGGTTTCGGAATTCACCCCTCCACTTT. This gives the protein CASSTGFRNSPLHF. This chain links TRBV6-1 with TRBJ1-6, with D possibly matching TRBD1 (6 bases). V lost 5 bases and J lost 7, with 12 bases in between. Germline V lookup: CDR1 MNHNS, CDR2 SASEGT. The CDR3 extends over 14 amino acids.

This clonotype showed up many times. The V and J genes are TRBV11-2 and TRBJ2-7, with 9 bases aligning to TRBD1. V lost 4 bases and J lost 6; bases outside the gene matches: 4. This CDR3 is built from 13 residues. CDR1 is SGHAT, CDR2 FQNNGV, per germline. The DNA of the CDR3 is TGTGCCAGCAGCTCCGGGACAGGGATCGAGCAGTACTTC. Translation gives CASSSGTGIEQYF.

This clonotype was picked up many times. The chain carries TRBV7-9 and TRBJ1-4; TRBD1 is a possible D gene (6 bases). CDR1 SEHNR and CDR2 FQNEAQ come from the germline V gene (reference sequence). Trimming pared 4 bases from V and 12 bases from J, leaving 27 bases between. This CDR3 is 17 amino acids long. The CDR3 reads CASSSKYNRAVYSELFF. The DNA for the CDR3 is TGTGCCAGCAGCTCAAAGTACAACAGGGCGGTTTATTCGGAACTGTTTTTT.

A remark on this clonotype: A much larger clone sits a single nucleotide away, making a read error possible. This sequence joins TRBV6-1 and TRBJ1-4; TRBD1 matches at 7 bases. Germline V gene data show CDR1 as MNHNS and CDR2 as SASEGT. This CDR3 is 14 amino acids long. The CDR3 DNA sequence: TGTGACAGCAGTTACTCGGGACAGTCAGGGGAACTGTTTTTT. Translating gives CDSSYSGQSGELFF.

In nucleotides, the CDR3 is TGTGCCAGCAGTTTAGGGGGGAGCGAACGAGGCTATGGCTACACCTTC. It translates to CASSLGGSERGYGYTF. The chain links TRBV25-1 to TRBJ1-2, with D possibly matching TRBD1 (6 bases). The V end lost 5 bases, the J end lost 4 bases, and 20 bases lay between the germline ends. Germline V lookup: CDR1 MGHDK, CDR2 SYGVNS. The CDR3 runs 16 residues.

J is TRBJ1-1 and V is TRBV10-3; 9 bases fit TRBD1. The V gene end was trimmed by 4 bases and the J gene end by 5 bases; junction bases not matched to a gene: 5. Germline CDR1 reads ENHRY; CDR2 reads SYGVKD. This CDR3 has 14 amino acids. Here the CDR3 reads CAISVDRGLTEAFF. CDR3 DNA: TGTGCCATCAGTGTGGACAGGGGTCTGACTGAAGCTTTCTTT.

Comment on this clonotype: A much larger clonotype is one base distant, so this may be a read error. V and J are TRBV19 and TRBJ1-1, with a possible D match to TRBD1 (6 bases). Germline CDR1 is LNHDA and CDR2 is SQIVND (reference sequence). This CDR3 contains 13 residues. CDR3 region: CAIRDKMNTETFF. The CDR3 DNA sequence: TGTGCCATAAGGGACAAGATGAACACTGAAACTTTCTTT.

The CDR3 bases are TGTGCCAGCAGCTTCGGCAGGAAGAACAATGAGCAGTTCTTC. Amino acid sequence: CASSFGRKNNEQFF. The chain joins TRBV7-9 to TRBJ2-1; D is uncertain. The CDR3 covers 14 residues. V was clipped by 3 bases and J by 5 bases, with 11 bases between them. The germline CDR1 and CDR2 sequences are SEHNR and FQNEAQ (reference sequence).

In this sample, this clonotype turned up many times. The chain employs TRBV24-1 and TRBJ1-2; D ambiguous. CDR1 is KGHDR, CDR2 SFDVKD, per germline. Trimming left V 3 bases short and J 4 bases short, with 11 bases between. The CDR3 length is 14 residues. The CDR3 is CATSDAGPRYGYTF. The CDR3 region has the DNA TGTGCCACCAGTGATGCCGGGCCTCGCTATGGCTACACCTTC.

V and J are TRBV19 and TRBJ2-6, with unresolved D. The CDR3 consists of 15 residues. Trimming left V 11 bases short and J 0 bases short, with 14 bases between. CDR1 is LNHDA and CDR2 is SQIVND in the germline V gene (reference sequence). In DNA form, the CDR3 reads TGTGCCTGGAGTGTGGCCCTCTCTGGGGCCAACGTCCTGACTTTC. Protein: CAWSVALSGANVLTF.

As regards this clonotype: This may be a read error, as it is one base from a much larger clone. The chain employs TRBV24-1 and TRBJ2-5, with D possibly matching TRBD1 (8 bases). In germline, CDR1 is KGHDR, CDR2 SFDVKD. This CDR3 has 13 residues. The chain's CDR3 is CSTSGQGGETQYF. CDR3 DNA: TGTTCCACCAGCGGACAGGGAGGGGAGACCCAGTACTTC.

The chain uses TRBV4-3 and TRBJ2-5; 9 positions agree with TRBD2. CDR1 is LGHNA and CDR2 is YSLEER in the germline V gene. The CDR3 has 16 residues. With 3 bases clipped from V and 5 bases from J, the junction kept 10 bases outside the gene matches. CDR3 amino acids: CASSQDRLAGSETQYF. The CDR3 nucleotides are TGCGCCAGCAGCCAGGACCGGCTAGCGGGGAGCGAGACCCAGTACTTC.

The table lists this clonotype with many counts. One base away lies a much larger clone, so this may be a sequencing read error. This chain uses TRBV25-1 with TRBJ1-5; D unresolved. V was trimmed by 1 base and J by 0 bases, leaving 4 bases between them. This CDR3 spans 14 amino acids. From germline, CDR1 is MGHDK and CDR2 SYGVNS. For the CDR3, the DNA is TGTGCCAGCAGTGAATCCAATAGCAATCAGCCCCAGCATTTT. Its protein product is CASSESNSNQPQHF.

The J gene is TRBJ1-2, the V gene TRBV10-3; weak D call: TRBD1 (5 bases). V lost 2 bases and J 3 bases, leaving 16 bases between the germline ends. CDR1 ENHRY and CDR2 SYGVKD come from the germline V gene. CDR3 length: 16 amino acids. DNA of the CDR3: TGTGCCATCAGTGAGAGTCTTTTTGGGACGGACTATGGCTACACCTTC. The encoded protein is CAISESLFGTDYGYTF.

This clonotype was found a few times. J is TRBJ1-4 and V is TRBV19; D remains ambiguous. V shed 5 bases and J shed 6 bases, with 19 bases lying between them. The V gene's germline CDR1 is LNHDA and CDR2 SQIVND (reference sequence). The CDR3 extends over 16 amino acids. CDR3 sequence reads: CASSARFTSGYEKLFF. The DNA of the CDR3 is TGTGCCAGTAGTGCTCGATTTACCTCGGGGTATGAAAAACTGTTTTTT.

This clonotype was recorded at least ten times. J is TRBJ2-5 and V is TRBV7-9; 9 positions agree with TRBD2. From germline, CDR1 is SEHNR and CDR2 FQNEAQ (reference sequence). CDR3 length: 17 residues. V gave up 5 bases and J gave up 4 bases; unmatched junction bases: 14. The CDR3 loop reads CASSPSSGNRQGETQYF. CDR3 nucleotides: TGTGCCAGCAGCCCCTCTAGCGGGAACCGGCAGGGAGAGACCCAGTACTTC.

The chain's CDR3 is CASSYQGTYEQYF. The DNA for the CDR3 is TGTGCCAGCAGTTACCAGGGGACCTACGAGCAGTACTTC. This chain joins TRBV25-1 and TRBJ2-7; the D gene is possibly TRBD1 (6 bases). V was shortened by 5 bases and J by 2 bases, with 10 bases between the two germline ends. This CDR3 has 13 residues. Germline V lookup: CDR1 MGHDK, CDR2 SYGVNS.